This T cell receptor (beta chain) was sequenced in a study of T cell responses to AZD1222 COVID-19 vaccine. Notes on the study in general: Clonal diversity may have been underestimated, and the donors were mostly white British, with more females than males. The study found vaccine-associated CD4 TCRs spanning spike, dominant at 160-218 and 743-854.

About this clone: Its antigen is not identified.

TCRdb keeps only in-frame clones here, not all; method: immunoSEQ multiplex PCR. The table lists about 50,000 clones, 80% of them singletons. V lost 2 bases to trimming and J lost 4 bases, with 15 bases between them. The germline V gene encodes CDR1 SGHNT and CDR2 YYREEE (reference sequence). The CDR3 has 15 residues. Specimen: peripheral blood, collected 28 days after the second AZD1222 dose. The chain couples TRBV5-4 to TRBJ2-5, with D perhaps matching TRBD1 or TRBD2 (6 bases each). The receptor was isolated from an adult who received the AZD1222 COVID-19 vaccine. The CDR3 region is CASSFTGAKGETQYF. The CDR3 DNA reads as TGTGCCAGCAGCTTTACGGGGGCGAAAGGAGAGACCCAGTACTTC.